The clone carrying this TCR beta chain was seen more than once but under ten times. Antigen: not known. The data originate from a study of T cells in Graves' hyperthyroidism and ophthalmopathy. Overall study findings and caveats: The model forecast ophthalmopathy, anticipating it by a median approximately 7 months before onset.

This CDR3 is built from 16 residues. V shed 2 bases and J shed 6 bases, with 17 bases lying between them. Germline assignment: CDR1 MNHEY and CDR2 SMNVEV (reference sequence). It was RNA transcripts that yielded the amplified TCR beta CDR3 regions. The study used the HTBI primer set for a first-round RT-PCR of the TCR CDR3. TCRdb used MiXCR to reprocess the multiplex PCR reads, holding one entry per CDR3 protein. The table has around 600,000 distinct CDR3 sequences, more than 13% seen once. A NOSPECS grade of at least 4, a Clinical Activity Score of at least 3 and duration under 3 months were recorded in ophthalmopathy patients.

Source material: blood. The TCR sequence derives from a young woman with Graves' ophthalmopathy. This chain connects TRBV27 to TRBJ1-5; D is perhaps TRBD1 (5 bases). In nucleotides, the CDR3 is TGTGCCAGCAGTTTACGGGACCCCCCCGTGGGTCAGCCCCAGCATTTT. This sequence encodes CASSLRDPPVGQPQHF.